These 22 T cell receptor beta chains originate from one sample sequenced in a study of post-analysis software for immune sequencing data. General observations from the study: The study found TRBV5-6, TRBV5-1 and TRBV20-1 among 4 or 5 TRBV segments more frequent in patients than controls.

No antigen is known for these receptors. Carried by the TCR beta cDNA libraries were unique molecular identifiers. TCRdb reprocessed the PCR reads via MiXCR and lists one record per CDR3 protein. The top ten clones hold around 1.7% of a sample with about 560,000 distinct CDR3 sequences, roughly 45% of them seen once. The specimen was blood. The receptors were gathered from a girl between 10 and 17 years old with multiple sclerosis.

This chain connects TRBV20-1 to TRBJ2-7; perhaps TRBD1 as D (5 bases). The end of the DNA fits TRBJ2-5 better, so the J call may be wrong. The CDR3 is made up of 13 amino acids. The germline V gene encodes CDR1 DFQATT and CDR2 SNEGSKA (reference sequence). CDR3: CSARDKAGETQYF. The DNA of the CDR3 is TGCAGTGCTAGAGACAAAGCAGGGGAGACCCAGTACTTC.

This clonotype was observed a few times. The gene calls are TRBV20-1 and TRBJ2-7, with D possibly matching TRBD1 (6 bases). CDR3 length equals 12 residues. The germline CDR1 and CDR2 sequences are DFQATT and SNEGSKA (reference sequence). Trimming took off 6 bases at V and 5 bases at J, with 14 bases between the two ends. CDR3 bases: TGCAGTGCAAATCAGGGGATAGACGAGCAGTACTTC. Amino acid sequence: CSANQGIDEQYF.

Written as DNA, the CDR3 is TGCGCCAGCAGCCCCGAACCCCTAGCGACCTACGAGCAGTACTTC. The encoded protein is CASSPEPLATYEQYF. V gene TRBV5-1 combines with J gene TRBJ2-7; TRBD2 might be the D (6 bases). Trimming cost V 4 bases and J 2 bases, with 16 bases left between them. The CDR3 totals 15 residues. Germline V gene data show CDR1 as SGHRS and CDR2 as YFSETQ.

The chain couples TRBV27 to TRBJ2-4, with 11 bases aligning to TRBD2. The assigned J gene may be wrong: the sequence end matches TRBJ2-5 better. Germline-derived CDR1 and CDR2 are MNHEY and SMNVEV (reference sequence). The CDR3 length is 16 residues. DNA for the CDR3: TGTGCCAGCAGTTCCTTAGCGGGAGGGCTCCGGGAGACCCAGTACTTC. Translation: CASSSLAGGLRETQYF.

CDR3 coding DNA: TGTGCCAGCAGGGAACTAGATCCCTTGGGAACCCAGTACTTC. It yields the protein CASRELDPLGTQYF. The gene calls are TRBV12-3 or TRBV12-4 and TRBJ2-7, with D perhaps TRBD2 (5 bases). V gave up 6 bases and J gave up 10 bases, with 22 bases separating them. This CDR3 is 14 amino acids long.

This clonotype was seen a handful of times. This rearrangement joins TRBV24-1 to TRBJ1-5, with 12 bases fitting TRBD1. CDR1 and CDR2 (germline): KGHDR, SFDVKD. This CDR3 has 19 amino acids. J was trimmed by 4 bases and V by 3 bases; bases with no gene match: 12. CDR3 residues: CATSDSWGQGASKNQPQHF. CDR3 coding DNA: TGTGCCACCAGTGATAGTTGGGGACAGGGGGCGTCCAAAAATCAGCCCCAGCATTTT.

The V gene is TRBV9, the J gene TRBJ2-7; 8 bases map to TRBD2. Germline V gives CDR1 SGDLS, CDR2 YYNGEE. The CDR3 consists of 19 residues. V lost 0 bases and J lost 0; bases outside the gene matches: 14. The CDR3 region is CASSVGLAHPWGSSYEQYF. For the CDR3, the DNA is TGTGCCAGCAGCGTAGGACTAGCGCACCCTTGGGGGAGCTCCTACGAGCAGTACTTC.

This clonotype has a handful of counts. The chain uses TRBV7-2 and TRBJ2-2; 7 bases match TRBD1. Germline V gives CDR1 SGHTA, CDR2 FQGNSA. The V and J ends lost 5 bases and 6 bases, in that order; junction bases with no gene match: 9. This CDR3 has 15 amino acids. The CDR3 nucleotides are TGTGCCAGCAGCCCACAGGGGCTCATCGCCGGGGAGCTGTTTTTT. Translating gives CASSPQGLIAGELFF.

V usage is TRBV20-1 and J usage is TRBJ2-7; 8 bases map to TRBD2. This CDR3 has 15 residues. The ends lost 3 bases at V and 5 bases at J; junction bases unmatched: 12. The germline gives CDR1 DFQATT, CDR2 SNEGSKA (reference sequence). The CDR3 region has the DNA TGCAGTGCTAGTCCCTCGGGACTAGTAACCCACGAGCAGTACTTC. Protein: CSASPSGLVTHEQYF.

This clonotype was detected only a few times. This chain joins TRBV24-1 and TRBJ2-5, with D maybe TRBD1 (5 bases). Germline loops: CDR1 KGHDR, CDR2 SFDVKD. This CDR3 comprises 15 residues. The V and J ends lost 4 bases and 1 base respectively, with 12 bases between them. This CDR3 is CATSEPNRIQETQYF. The DNA for the CDR3 is TGTGCCACCAGTGAACCTAACAGGATCCAAGAGACCCAGTACTTC.

This chain links TRBV11-2 with TRBJ2-3, with 7 bases lining up with TRBD1. V lost 2 bases, J lost 1 base, and 3 bases stayed unmatched. The CDR3 spans 15 residues. The germline V gene has CDR1 SGHAT and CDR2 FQNNGV. DNA of the CDR3: TGTGCCAGCAGCTTACCCGACAGGGGCACAGATACGCAGTATTTT. This sequence encodes CASSLPDRGTDTQYF. Full variable domain (remainder filled in from reference TRBV11-2 and TRBJ2-3): EAGVAQSPRYKIIEKRQSVAFWCNPISGHATLYWYQQILGQGPKLLIQFQNNGVVDDSQLPKDRFSAERLKGVDSTLKIQPAKLEDSAVYLCASSLPDRGTDTQYFGPGTRLTVL.

The chain carries TRBV12-3 or TRBV12-4 and TRBJ2-1, with D unclear. V shed 2 bases and J shed 14 bases, with 10 bases lying between them. This CDR3 spans 11 amino acids. CDR3 coding DNA: TGTGCCAGCAGTTTACTAGATTGGAAGTTCTTC. This encodes CASSLLDWKFF.

This clonotype has only a few counts. The rearrangement links TRBV6-5 to TRBJ2-7; possible D gene TRBD2, 7 bases. V shed 0 bases and J shed 2 bases, with 17 bases lying between them. The CDR3 has 17 amino acids. Germline V gene data show CDR1 as MNHEY and CDR2 as SVGAGI. Here the CDR3 reads CASSYSSSSGQTYEQYF. The DNA for the CDR3 is TGTGCCAGCAGTTACTCGAGCTCTAGCGGACAGACCTACGAGCAGTACTTC.

The rearrangement joins TRBV3-1 to TRBJ2-7, with D hard to call. Germline-derived CDR1 and CDR2 are LGHDT and YNNKEL (reference sequence). The CDR3 has 13 amino acids. Trimming removed 4 bases at V and 7 bases at J, with 14 bases between. The CDR3 DNA is TGTGCCAGCAGCCTCGCCCTATCCAATGAGCAGTACTTC. Amino acid sequence: CASSLALSNEQYF.

The chain is built from TRBV7-9 and TRBJ2-1, with TRBD2 matching over 8 bases. Trimming cost V 2 bases and J 2 bases; bases outside gene matches: 8. This CDR3 has 17 amino acids. In germline, CDR1 is SEHNR, CDR2 FQNEAQ (reference sequence). The CDR3: CASSLKERERTYNEQFF. CDR3 sequence (DNA): TGTGCCAGCAGCTTAAAAGAGCGGGAGCGAACCTACAATGAGCAGTTCTTC.

The chain couples TRBV29-1 to TRBJ1-1, with D tentatively TRBD1 (5 bases). The CDR3 is 11 amino acids. Germline CDR1 SQVTM, CDR2 ANQGSEA. Trimming left V 8 bases short and J 1 base short, with 8 bases between. Here the CDR3 DNA reads TGCAGCATAGACAGGAACACTGAAGCTTTCTTT. This translates into CSIDRNTEAFF.

This clonotype was picked up a small number of times. An end of the junction does not agree with germline; a read error may underlie this. The chain recombines TRBV20-1 with TRBJ1-2; tentatively, D is TRBD1 (5 bases). The CDR3 consists of 16 residues. Germline V CDR1 and CDR2: DFQATT, SNEGSKA (reference sequence). The CDR3 sequence is CSARGGWHPGGSGYTF. CDR3 coding DNA: TGCAGTGCCAGAGGAGGGTGGCACCCGGGGGGGAGTGGCTACACCTTC.

The V call is TRBV20-1, the J call TRBJ1-5; tentative D call: TRBD1 (5 bases). Trimming left V 3 bases short and J 0 bases short, with 15 bases between. There are 16 residues in the CDR3. Germline V lookup: CDR1 DFQATT, CDR2 SNEGSKA (reference sequence). For the CDR3, the DNA is TGCAGTGCTAGGGGTGGGACGCACACTAGCAATCAGCCCCAGCATTTT. It is translated as CSARGGTHTSNQPQHF.

The chain couples TRBV12-3 or TRBV12-4 to TRBJ1-1; D gene uncertain. The CDR3 has 12 amino acids. Trimming took off 7 bases at V and 10 bases at J, with 16 bases between the two ends. DNA of the CDR3: TGTGCCAGCACCCCGGGCCCGGGAGCAGCTTTCTTT. It encodes CASTPGPGAAFF.

The gene calls are TRBV6-2 or TRBV6-3 and TRBJ1-6, with a tentative D call TRBD1 (5 bases). There are 14 residues in the CDR3. Trimming shortened V by 6 bases and J by 10 bases, and 16 bases separated the two germline ends. The germline CDR1 and CDR2 sequences are MNHEY and SVGEGT. CDR3 protein: CASRPTARLSPLHF. The CDR3 DNA is TGTGCCAGCAGACCGACAGCGAGACTATCACCCCTCCACTTT.

As concerns this clonotype: One junction end disagrees with the germline gene, perhaps due to a read error. This rearrangement joins TRBV4-2 to TRBJ2-1, with 10 bases lining up with TRBD2. CDR3 length equals 19 residues. The germline gives CDR1 LGHNA, CDR2 YNFKEQ. The CDR3 DNA reads as TGTGCCAGCAGTCAAGACGCAGGTTTAGCGGGGGGTTCCTACAATGAGCAGTTCTTC. This translates into CASSQDAGLAGGSYNEQFF.

V and J are TRBV28 and TRBJ2-3, with D possibly TRBD2 on 5 matching bases. The CDR3 is made up of 17 amino acids. V dropped 2 bases and J dropped 2 bases, with 17 bases sitting between them. Germline V gene sequence: CDR1 MDHEN, CDR2 SYDVKM. This chain's CDR3 is CASSLEASRIHTDTQYF. CDR3 DNA sequence: TGTGCCAGCAGTTTAGAGGCTAGCCGGATCCACACAGATACGCAGTATTTT. The full variable domain, with the rest looked up from reference TRBV28 and TRBJ2-3, is DVKVTQSSRYLVKRTGEKVFLECVQDMDHENMFWYRQDPGLGLRLIYFSYDVKMKEKGDIPEGYSVSREKKERFSLILESASTNQTSMYLCASSLEASRIHTDTQYFGPGTRLTVL.